Sequencing of this T cell receptor beta chain was carried out in a study of blood T cells in healthy people across ages. General study findings and limits: Without sorted subsets, naive and antigen-experienced compartments could not be conclusively compared. Strong correlation existed between TCR beta diversity and naive T cell percentage.

Details on this clonotype: Its target is not known.

Caucasian, healthy and from Russia, the donors were aged between 6 and 90. There were at least 5 micrograms of total RNA extracted from every sample. A J-beta primer mix and a sample-barcoded 5' primer were used in a second PCR of roughly 6 to 12 cycles. TCRdb used MiXCR to reprocess the 5' RACE reads, holding one entry per CDR3 protein. The data show some 780,000 distinct CDR3 sequences, with approximately 53% seen just once and more than 25% held by the top ten. The clonotype was recovered from a middle-aged man in good health. What was sequenced was blood.

This CDR3 is CASSYTPDRVGWNTEAFF. The DNA of the CDR3 is TGTGCCAGCAGTTACACCCCTGACAGGGTGGGTTGGAACACTGAAGCTTTCTTT. The chain carries TRBV6-5 and TRBJ1-1; 7 positions match TRBD1. In germline, CDR1 is MNHEY, CDR2 SVGAGI. The ends lost 2 bases at V and 1 base at J; junction bases unmatched: 13. This CDR3 has 18 residues.